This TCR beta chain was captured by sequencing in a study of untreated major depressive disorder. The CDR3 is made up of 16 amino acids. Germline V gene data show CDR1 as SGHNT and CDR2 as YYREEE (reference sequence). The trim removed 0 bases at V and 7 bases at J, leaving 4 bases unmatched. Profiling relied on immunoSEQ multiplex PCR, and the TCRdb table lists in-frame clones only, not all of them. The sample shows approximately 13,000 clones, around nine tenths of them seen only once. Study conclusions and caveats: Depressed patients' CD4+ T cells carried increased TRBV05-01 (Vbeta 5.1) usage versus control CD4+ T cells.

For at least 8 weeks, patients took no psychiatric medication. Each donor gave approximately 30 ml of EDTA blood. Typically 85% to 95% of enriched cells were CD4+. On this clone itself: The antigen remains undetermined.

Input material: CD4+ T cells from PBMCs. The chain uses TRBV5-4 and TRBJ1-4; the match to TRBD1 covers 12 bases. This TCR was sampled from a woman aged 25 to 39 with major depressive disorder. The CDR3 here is CASSLEGQGAGEKLFF. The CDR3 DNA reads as TGTGCCAGCAGCTTGGAGGGACAGGGGGCCGGTGAAAAACTGTTTTTT.